The 24 T cell receptor beta chains below come from one sample, sequenced in a study of high-grade serous ovarian cancer treatment subgroups. TCRdb's copy holds only in-frame clones and misses some; the assay was immunoSEQ multiplex PCR. The sample lists about 28,000 clones, around four fifths occurring once. Tumor samples were obtained before definitive surgery or chemotherapy. Material for sequencing was tumor tissue. All receptors derive from a human donor with high-grade serous ovarian cancer.

The V and J genes are TRBV6-6 and TRBJ1-5; 10 nucleotides match TRBD1. The CDR3 loop spans 14 amino acids. Germline V gives CDR1 MNHNY, CDR2 SVGAGI (reference sequence). V was clipped by 8 bases and J by 4 bases; unmatched bases: 5. The CDR3 protein is CASRRGQGNQPQHF. CDR3 coding DNA: TGTGCCAGCCGCCGGGGACAGGGGAATCAGCCCCAGCATTTT.

CDR3 in amino acids: CASSPGRVMYEQYF. In DNA form, the CDR3 reads TGTGCCAGCTCACCAGGGAGGGTGATGTACGAGCAGTACTTC. V and J are TRBV18 and TRBJ2-7; TRBD2 matches at 7 bases. The CDR3 is 14 residues long. V shed 2 bases, J shed 4 bases, and the junction held 5 bases outside the gene matches. Germline V lookup: CDR1 KGHSH, CDR2 LQKENI.

The CDR3 reads CASSQRDGNQPQHF. CDR3 coding DNA: TGTGCCAGCAGCCAAAGGGACGGCAATCAGCCCCAGCATTTT. The J gene is TRBJ1-5, the V gene TRBV5-5; tentatively, D is TRBD1 (5 bases). CDR3 size: 14 residues. The germline gives CDR1 SGHKS, CDR2 YYEKEE (reference sequence). Trimming took 4 bases from V and 2 from J, leaving 10 bases between them.

The V and J genes are TRBV27 and TRBJ2-2; the D is unclear. Germline V gene lookup returns CDR1 MNHEY and CDR2 SMNVEV (reference sequence). Trimming removed 1 base at V and 1 base at J, with 4 bases between. This CDR3 has 14 amino acids. The CDR3, as DNA: TGTGCCAGCAGTTTATATCAGAACACCGGGGAGCTGTTTTTT. Its protein is CASSLYQNTGELFF.

This chain uses TRBV5-1 with TRBJ2-7, with D possibly being TRBD2 (5 bases). Between the trimmed V and J ends, which lost 3 bases and 5 bases, there was a span of 18 bases. Germline loops: CDR1 SGHRS, CDR2 YFSETQ. The CDR3 is made up of 15 amino acids. CDR3 coding DNA: TGCGCCAGCAGCTCTAACCCAAGGAGGTCCGACGAGCAGTACTTC. Encoded protein: CASSSNPRRSDEQYF.

The CDR3: CASSKERGDYGYTF. The CDR3 DNA is TGTGCCAGCAGCAAAGAAAGGGGCGACTATGGCTACACCTTC. The rearrangement joins TRBV21-1 to TRBJ1-2; the table's D call of TRBD1 was not tested on the DNA. TRBV21-1 is listed as a pseudogene. The CDR3 is made up of 14 amino acids.

The chain couples TRBV5-8 to TRBJ2-7, with D perhaps given as TRBD1 or TRBD2 (5 bases each). The V end lost 0 bases, the J end lost 6 bases, and 16 bases lay between the germline ends. The CDR3 runs 15 residues. Germline assignment: CDR1 SGHTS and CDR2 YDEGEE. This CDR3 reads CASSLDGTPLLEQYF. CDR3 sequence (DNA): TGTGCCAGCAGCTTGGACGGGACCCCCCTCCTCGAGCAGTACTTC.

The chain uses TRBV19 and TRBJ2-7; TRBD2 aligns across 8 bases. Germline V gives CDR1 LNHDA, CDR2 SQIVND (reference sequence). The CDR3 length is 14 residues. The V gene end was trimmed by 7 bases and the J gene end by 9 bases; junction bases not matched to a gene: 14. The chain's CDR3 is CASNPAGGRRAQYF. As DNA, the CDR3 is TGTGCCAGTAACCCCGCGGGGGGCCGCCGGGCGCAGTACTTC. Full variable domain (missing parts from reference TRBV19 and TRBJ2-7): DGGITQSPKYLFRKEGQNVTLSCEQNLNHDAMYWYRQDPGQGLRLIYYSQIVNDFQKGDIAEGYSVSREKKESFPLTVTSAQKNPTAFYLCASNPAGGRRAQYFGPGTRLTVT.

This clone occurred a few times. The chain couples TRBV9 to TRBJ2-2; D might be TRBD2 (5 bases). The CDR3 is 14 residues long. Germline loops: CDR1 SGDLS, CDR2 YYNGEE. V was pared by 3 bases and J by 4 bases, with 10 bases between. The CDR3 DNA reads as TGTGCCAGCAGCGGGACTGCGGTCACCGGGGAGCTGTTTTTT. It specifies CASSGTAVTGELFF.

J is TRBJ2-7 and V is TRBV7-8; unclear D gene. Per germline, CDR1 SGHVS and CDR2 FQNEAQ. With 0 bases removed from V and 9 bases from J, the gap between germline ends came to 15 bases. This CDR3 contains 14 residues. This chain's CDR3 is CASSLAAGPLGQYF. Written as DNA, the CDR3 is TGTGCCAGCAGCTTAGCGGCAGGCCCCTTGGGGCAGTACTTC.

This clone appeared a few times. The chain combines TRBV6-4 with TRBJ2-2; D possibly corresponds to TRBD1 (6 bases). The CDR3 covers 14 residues. Germline CDR1 reads MRHNA; CDR2 reads SNTAGT. Trimming stripped 2 bases from V and 2 bases from J, with 6 bases between. CDR3 residues: CASSDGTNTGELFF. The CDR3 nucleotides read TGTGCCAGCAGTGACGGGACAAACACCGGGGAGCTGTTTTTT.

The chain uses TRBV18 and TRBJ2-5, with 7 nucleotides matching TRBD1. The V segment lost 6 bases and the J segment 1 base; nucleotides outside the gene matches: 8. The germline CDR1 and CDR2 sequences are KGHSH and LQKENI. This CDR3 has 15 amino acids. The CDR3 coding sequence is TGTGCCAGCTCGCTTGAAGCAGGGGGCCAAGAGACCCAGTACTTC. It specifies CASSLEAGGQETQYF. Based on the CDR3 plus reference TRBV18 and TRBJ2-5, the full variable domain is NAGVMQNPRHLVRRRGQEARLRCSPMKGHSHVYWYRQLPEEGLKFMVYLQKENIIDESGMPKERFSAEFPKEGPSILRIQQVVRGDSAAYFCASSLEAGGQETQYFGPGTRLLVL.

This chain joins TRBV5-1 and TRBJ2-3; TRBD2 is a possible D gene (7 bases). Germline V gives CDR1 SGHRS, CDR2 YFSETQ. The CDR3 is made up of 16 amino acids. Between the trimmed V and J ends, which lost 1 base and 4 bases, there was a span of 16 bases. CDR3 sequence: CASSLNPGGRADTQYF. Written as DNA, the CDR3 is TGCGCCAGCAGCTTGAACCCCGGGGGGCGCGCAGATACGCAGTATTTT.

The rearrangement uses TRBV28 and TRBJ2-3; perhaps TRBD2 as D (5 bases). The CDR3 totals 15 residues. Trimming took off 6 bases at V and 0 bases at J, with 13 bases between the two ends. Germline V gene data show CDR1 as MDHEN and CDR2 as SYDVKM. CDR3 sequence: CASRETGSSTDTQYF. The CDR3 DNA sequence: TGTGCCAGCAGGGAAACGGGATCTAGCACAGATACGCAGTATTTT.

V is TRBV5-1 and J is TRBJ1-1, with a possible D match to TRBD1 (5 bases). The CDR3 spans 15 residues. Looked up from germline, CDR1 is SGHRS and CDR2 is YFSETQ. Trimming shortened V by 2 bases and J by 2 bases, and 13 bases separated the two germline ends. The CDR3, as DNA: TGCGCCAGCAGCTTAGCCGGGACGGCAAACACTGAAGCTTTCTTT. It yields the protein CASSLAGTANTEAFF.

This clone has just a few counts. The rearrangement uses TRBV19 and TRBJ2-7, with D uncertain. V shed 1 base and J shed 0 bases, with 7 bases lying between them. Germline V gene sequence: CDR1 LNHDA, CDR2 SQIVND (reference sequence). CDR3 length: 14 residues. DNA of the CDR3: TGTGCCAGTAGTATAGGAAGGAGCTCCTACGAGCAGTACTTC. Translation gives CASSIGRSSYEQYF.

The CDR3 DNA reads as TGTGCCAGCAGCCGGACGGTCGCCTACAATGAGCAGTTCTTC. This codes for CASSRTVAYNEQFF. The chain has TRBV28 and TRBJ2-1, with unresolved D. CDR3 size: 14 residues. V lost 6 bases, J lost 2 bases, and 11 bases lay in between. The germline V gene has CDR1 MDHEN and CDR2 SYDVKM.

This chain connects TRBV2 to TRBJ2-7; the D is unclear. This CDR3 is built from 15 residues. V dropped 0 bases and J dropped 5 bases, with 14 bases sitting between them. Germline V gene lookup returns CDR1 SNHLY and CDR2 FYNNEI. The CDR3 is CASSEAEAGPNEQYF. The CDR3 DNA reads as TGTGCCAGCAGTGAAGCTGAAGCCGGCCCTAACGAGCAGTACTTC.

The CDR3, as DNA: TGTGCCAGCAGCCCCGGAGAGGCCGGTGAGCAGTTCTTC. Translating it yields CASSPGEAGEQFF. V gene TRBV5-5 combines with J gene TRBJ2-1; D gene ambiguous. This CDR3 comprises 13 residues. CDR1 is SGHKS and CDR2 is YYEKEE in the germline V gene (reference sequence). Trimming removed 4 bases at V and 9 bases at J, with 14 bases between. The variable domain in full, completed from reference TRBV5-5 and TRBJ2-1, reads DAGVTQSPTHLIKTRGQQVTLRCSPISGHKSVSWYQQVLGQGPQFIFQYYEKEERGRGNFPDRFSARQFPNYSSELNVNALLLGDSALYLCASSPGEAGEQFFGPGTRLTVL.

The chain couples TRBV2 to TRBJ2-2; 10 nucleotides agree with TRBD1. This CDR3 has 15 residues. V trimming: 10 bases; J trimming: 3 bases; junction bases outside the gene matches: 8. CDR1 is SNHLY and CDR2 is FYNNEI in the germline V gene. CDR3 coding DNA: TGTGCCACCGCCCGGGACAGGGGTGACACCGGGGAGCTGTTTTTT. It is translated as CATARDRGDTGELFF.

The chain combines TRBV6-1 with TRBJ1-5; D uncertain. V lost 7 bases and J 4 bases, leaving 14 bases between the germline ends. Germline V gene lookup returns CDR1 MNHNS and CDR2 SASEGT. The CDR3 is 14 amino acids. The CDR3 DNA reads as TGTGCCAGCACCGAAGGAGCCGGGAATCAGCCCCAGCATTTT. It specifies CASTEGAGNQPQHF.

V is TRBV11-1 and J is TRBJ2-3, with TRBD2 matching 7 bases. Trimming removed 5 bases from V and 5 bases from J; junction bases left unmatched: 10. The germline CDR1 and CDR2 sequences are SGHAT and FQDESV (reference sequence). The CDR3 extends over 15 amino acids. The CDR3 loop is CASSPSGVWGDTQYF. CDR3 nucleotides: TGTGCCAGCAGCCCGAGCGGGGTCTGGGGAGATACGCAGTATTTT.

V is TRBV28 and J is TRBJ2-7; D unclear. V shed 1 base and J shed 8 bases, with 15 bases lying between them. This CDR3 has 14 residues. Germline CDR1 reads MDHEN; CDR2 reads SYDVKM. CDR3 nucleotides: TGTGCCAGCAGTTTATATGACCCCACTGGGAAGCAGTACTTC. Its protein is CASSLYDPTGKQYF.

This CDR3 is CASSLGQRLNIQYF. The CDR3 region has the DNA TGTGCCAGCAGCTTGGGACAGAGGCTAAACATTCAGTACTTC. The gene calls are TRBV7-2 and TRBJ2-4; 7 positions agree with TRBD1. J was trimmed by 6 bases and V by 3 bases; bases with no gene match: 5. The CDR3 length is 14 residues. In germline, CDR1 is SGHTA, CDR2 FQGNSA. The whole variable domain, filled in from reference TRBV7-2 and TRBJ2-4, reads GAGVSQSPSNKVTEKGKDVELRCDPISGHTALYWYRQSLGQGLEFLIYFQGNSAPDKSGLPSDRFSAERTGGSVSTLTIQRTQQEDSAVYLCASSLGQRLNIQYFGAGTRLSVL.